The rows below give T cell receptor beta chains drawn from one sample of a study of shared clonotypes between healthy human individuals. The assay was immunoSEQ multiplex PCR, and TCRdb's table has in-frame clones only and misses some. The table lists about 2 million clones, 85% to 95% of them singletons. The sequencing input was naive CD8+ T cells sorted from blood. The receptors derive from a man between 18 and 35 years old in good health. Each CDR3 is given with its conserved first and last residue. A clone size is listed for some rows: how often the clone was seen (once, few, many), or a class if it is expanded.

size: NA; V: TRBV5-1; CDR3: CASSLVSGGTTDTQYF
size: NA; V: TRBV4-1; CDR3: CASSHSPGQYSGYTF
size: NA; V: TRBV30; CDR3: CAWSVGQGNTEAFF
size: NA; V: TRBV9; CDR3: CASSPLVRGGTYEQYF
size: NA; V: TRBV15; CDR3: CATSRDQAGFNSPLHF
size: NA; V: TRBV7-9; CDR3: CASSLGALGDEQFF
size: NA; V: TRBV6-6; CDR3: CASSYGTSGGLYEQYF
size: once; V: TRBV28; CDR3: CASSVLNRVGTGELFF
size: NA; V: TRBV27; CDR3: CASSFAVYNEQFF
size: NA; V: TRBV9; CDR3: CASSVASGGPNEQFF
size: once; V: TRBV7-9; CDR3: CASSPRLAEYTDTQYF
size: NA; V: TRBV4-1; CDR3: CASTRTGGETQYF
size: NA; V: TRBV28; CDR3: CASSPALIYEQYF
size: NA; V: TRBV9; CDR3: CASSVAMDIQYF
size: NA; V: TRBV9; CDR3: CASKGIGETQYF